This TCR beta chain came from a study of T cells in Graves' hyperthyroidism and ophthalmopathy. About this clonotype itself: Its specificity is not known.

Stable disease denoted Graves' hyperthyroidism without ophthalmopathy progression within 18 months. It was 8.5 to 10 ml of fresh peripheral blood that supplied the PBMCs. Amplified TCR beta CDR3 regions came from RNA transcripts. The study used the HTBI primer set for a first-round RT-PCR of the TCR CDR3. A single record per CDR3 protein comes from TCRdb applying MiXCR to the multiplex PCR reads. This table holds around 400,000 distinct CDR3 sequences, more than 20% found once. The CDR3 runs 18 residues. V shed 1 base, J shed 5 bases, and the junction held 7 bases outside the gene matches. Germline V gene sequence: CDR1 SGHVS, CDR2 FNYEAQ. The study, taken as a whole, reports: A 13 V-J signature model discriminated ophthalmopathy versus stable hyperthyroidism. Among thyroid clonotypes expanded above 0.001, most also appeared in blood.

J is TRBJ2-1 and V is TRBV7-6; 14 bases map to TRBD2. The sequenced material came from blood. The clonotype was recovered from a man between 45 and 60 years old with Graves' hyperthyroidism. CDR3 region: CASSLEGTSGSSHNEQFF. The CDR3 nucleotides read TGTGCCAGCAGCTTAGAAGGGACTAGCGGGAGTTCCCACAATGAGCAGTTCTTC.